The clone carrying this T cell receptor (beta chain) was observed a single time. This sample is drawn from a study of blood T cell repertoires in COVID-19. On the study more broadly: Both acute and convalescent COVID-19 samples were obtained from the United States, Italy and Spain.

V shed 2 bases, J shed 6 bases, and the junction held 13 bases outside the gene matches. The CDR3 spans 17 residues. Germline values: CDR1 LNHDA, CDR2 SQIVND (reference sequence). The Seattle patients, enrolled during active infection, were followed longitudinally. Method: immunoSEQ multiplex PCR; TCRdb's copy keeps in-frame clones and lacks some. The table includes about 320,000 clones, roughly nine tenths detected once. The sequenced material came from peripheral blood. The clonotype originates from a woman aged 25 to 39 with COVID-19, enrolled during active disease. The V and J genes are TRBV19 and TRBJ1-5; the match to TRBD1 covers 7 bases. The CDR3 region has the DNA TGTGCCAGTAGTATAATTACCACTGGACAGGCTCGTCAGCCCCAGCATTTT. Residues: CASSIITTGQARQPQHF.